A selection of T cell receptor beta chains follows, all from one sample in a study of neurological immune-mediated disorders. TCRdb reprocessed the 5' RACE reads via MiXCR and lists one record per CDR3 protein. The data show 130,000 or so distinct CDR3 sequences, about 3.2% seen once. Material for sequencing was PBMCs. Every receptor here comes from a woman under 40 with multiple sclerosis. Both conserved end residues are part of each CDR3. Not every row has a clone size; where given, it reads once, few, many or a size class.

>TRBJ2-5|TRBV27|many
CASKPAPQAAQYF
>TRBJ2-3|TRBV12-3/TRBV12-4|many
CASSLVASDTQYF
>TRBJ1-2|TRBV20-1|many
CSARLDSANYGYTF
>TRBJ1-2|TRBV7-2|many
CASSLLQGSGYTF
>TRBJ2-1|TRBV4-1|many
CASSQDLTGGGVDEQFF
>TRBJ2-1|TRBV12-5|many
CASGLPTGTSSYNEQFF
>TRBJ1-3|TRBV29-1|many
CSVAFRGAGNTIYF
>TRBJ1-1|TRBV29-1|many
CSVQVWGATEAFF
>TRBJ2-7|TRBV5-1|few
CASSLEGAGTPSSYEQYF
>TRBJ2-1|TRBV15|many
CATSAEGGEQFF
>TRBJ2-2|TRBV29-1|many
CSVEDPSWDGELFF
>TRBJ1-5|TRBV4-1|many
CASSRGQGGNQPQHF
>-|TRBV6-5|-
CASSSDRVQHQYF
>TRBJ2-3|TRBV6-5|many
CASSYSYLTGSTDTQYF
>TRBJ1-5|TRBV29-1|many
CSVGGTGNQPQHF
>TRBJ2-3|TRBV12-3/TRBV12-4|many
CASNEGTSGADTQYF
>TRBJ1-3|TRBV14|many
CASSQEGYSGNTIYF
>TRBJ1-6|TRBV5-8|-
CASSDGTWYNSPLHF
>TRBJ1-1|TRBV3-1|many
CASSQHRNTEAFF
>TRBJ2-1|TRBV5-1|many
CASSSDRDRGNEQFF
>TRBJ2-2|TRBV2|-
CASADRVGAGELFF
>TRBJ2-1|TRBV9|many
CASSLQGLAAYNEQFF